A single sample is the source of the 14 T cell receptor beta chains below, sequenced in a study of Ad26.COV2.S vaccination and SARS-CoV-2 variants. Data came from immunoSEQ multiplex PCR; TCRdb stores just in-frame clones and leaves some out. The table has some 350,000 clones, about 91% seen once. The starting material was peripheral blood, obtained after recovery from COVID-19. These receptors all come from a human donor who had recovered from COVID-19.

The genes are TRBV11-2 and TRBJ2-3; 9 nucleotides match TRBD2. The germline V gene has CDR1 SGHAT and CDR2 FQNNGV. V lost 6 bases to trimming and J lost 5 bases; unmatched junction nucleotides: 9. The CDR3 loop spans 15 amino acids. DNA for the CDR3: TGTGCCAGCAGGGGAGCGGGGGGTTCCCTAGATACGCAGTATTTT. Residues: CASRGAGGSLDTQYF.

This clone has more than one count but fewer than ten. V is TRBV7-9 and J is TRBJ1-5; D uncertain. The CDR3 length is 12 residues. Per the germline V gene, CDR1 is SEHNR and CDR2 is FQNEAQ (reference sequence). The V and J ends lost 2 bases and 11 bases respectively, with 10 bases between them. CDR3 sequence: CASSLNGVSQHF. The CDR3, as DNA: TGTGCCAGCAGCTTAAATGGGGTCTCCCAGCATTTT.

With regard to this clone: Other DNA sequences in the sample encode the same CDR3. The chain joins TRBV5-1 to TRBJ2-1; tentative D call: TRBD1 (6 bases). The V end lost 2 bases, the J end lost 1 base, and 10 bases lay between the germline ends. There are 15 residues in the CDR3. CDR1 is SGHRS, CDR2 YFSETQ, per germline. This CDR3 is CASSLLQGSYNEQFF. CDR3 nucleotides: TGCGCCAGCAGCTTACTGCAGGGGTCCTACAATGAGCAGTTCTTC.

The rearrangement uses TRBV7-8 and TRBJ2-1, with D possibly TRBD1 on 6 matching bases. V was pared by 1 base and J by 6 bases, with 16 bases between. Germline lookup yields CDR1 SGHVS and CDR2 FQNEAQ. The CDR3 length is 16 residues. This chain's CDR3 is CASSLGFGTPLNEQFF. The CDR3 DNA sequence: TGTGCCAGCAGCTTAGGATTCGGGACACCACTCAATGAGCAGTTCTTC.

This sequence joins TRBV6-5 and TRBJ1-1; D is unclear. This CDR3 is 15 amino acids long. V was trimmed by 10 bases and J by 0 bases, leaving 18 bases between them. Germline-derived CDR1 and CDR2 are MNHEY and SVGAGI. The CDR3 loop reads CATKGEGGLNTEAFF. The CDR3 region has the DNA TGTGCCACCAAGGGAGAAGGAGGCCTGAACACTGAAGCTTTCTTT.

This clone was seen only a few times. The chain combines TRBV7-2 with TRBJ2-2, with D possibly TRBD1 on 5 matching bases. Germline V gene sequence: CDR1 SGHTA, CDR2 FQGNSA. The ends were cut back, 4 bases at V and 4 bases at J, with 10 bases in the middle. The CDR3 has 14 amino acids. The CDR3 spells CASSSRVGTGELFF. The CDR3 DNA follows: TGTGCCAGCAGCTCCAGGGTTGGCACCGGGGAGCTGTTTTTT.

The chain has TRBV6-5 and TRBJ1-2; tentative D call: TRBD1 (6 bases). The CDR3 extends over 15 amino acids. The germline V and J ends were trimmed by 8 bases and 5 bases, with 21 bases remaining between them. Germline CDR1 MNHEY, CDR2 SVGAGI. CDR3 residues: CASLRDTGAGYGYTF. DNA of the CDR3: TGTGCCAGCCTCCGGGACACCGGGGCGGGGTATGGCTACACCTTC.

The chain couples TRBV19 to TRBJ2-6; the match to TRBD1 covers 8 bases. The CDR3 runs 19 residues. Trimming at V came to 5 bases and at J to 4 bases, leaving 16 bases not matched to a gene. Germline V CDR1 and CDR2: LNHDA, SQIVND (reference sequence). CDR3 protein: CASSSWGRGRKTGANVLTF. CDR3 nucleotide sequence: TGTGCCAGTAGTTCCTGGGGCAGGGGGCGCAAAACCGGGGCCAACGTCCTGACTTTC.

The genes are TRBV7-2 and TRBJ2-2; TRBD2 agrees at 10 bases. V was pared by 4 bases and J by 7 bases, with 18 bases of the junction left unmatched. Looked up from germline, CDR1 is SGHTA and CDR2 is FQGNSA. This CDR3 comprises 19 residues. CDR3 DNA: TGTGCCAGCAGCTCCGCCTTACTAGCGGGAACGTTCGAGGGCGGGGAGCTGTTTTTT. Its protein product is CASSSALLAGTFEGGELFF.

The CDR3 here is CASSQARGAQMTYHGYTF. The CDR3 DNA reads as TGCGCCAGCAGCCAGGCTCGGGGGGCCCAAATGACATACCATGGCTACACCTTC. V is TRBV4-1 and J is TRBJ1-2, with D maybe TRBD1 (6 bases). V shed 3 bases and J shed 6 bases, with 26 bases lying between them. The CDR3 covers 18 residues. Germline CDR1 reads MGHRA; CDR2 reads YSYEKL.

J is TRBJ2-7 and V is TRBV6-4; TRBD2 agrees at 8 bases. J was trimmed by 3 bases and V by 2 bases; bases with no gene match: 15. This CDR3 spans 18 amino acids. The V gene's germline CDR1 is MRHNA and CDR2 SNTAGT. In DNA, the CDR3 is TGTGCCAGCAGTGACCGGGTCGTCCAGCGGGGGTCCAACTACGAGCAGTACTTC. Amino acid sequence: CASSDRVVQRGSNYEQYF.

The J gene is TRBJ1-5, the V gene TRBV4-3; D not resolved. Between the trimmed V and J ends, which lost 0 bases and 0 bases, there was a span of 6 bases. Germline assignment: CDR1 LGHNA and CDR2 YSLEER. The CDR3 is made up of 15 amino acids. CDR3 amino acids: CASSQDYNSNQPQHF. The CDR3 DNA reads TGCGCCAGCAGCCAAGATTACAATAGCAATCAGCCCCAGCATTTT.

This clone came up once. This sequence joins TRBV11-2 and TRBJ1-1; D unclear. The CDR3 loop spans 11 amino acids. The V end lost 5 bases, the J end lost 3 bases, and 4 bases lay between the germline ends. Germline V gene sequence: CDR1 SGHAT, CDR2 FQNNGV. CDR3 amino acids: CASSHHTEAFF. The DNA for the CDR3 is TGTGCCAGCAGCCACCACACTGAAGCTTTCTTT.

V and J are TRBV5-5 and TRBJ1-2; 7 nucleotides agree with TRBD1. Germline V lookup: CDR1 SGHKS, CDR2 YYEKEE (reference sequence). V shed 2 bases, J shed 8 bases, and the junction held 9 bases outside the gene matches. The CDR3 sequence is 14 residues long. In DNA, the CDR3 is TGTGCCAGCAGCTTCAGGGGGGCAGGGGAAGGCTACACCTTC. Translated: CASSFRGAGEGYTF.